These 23 T cell receptor beta chains were sequenced from one sample in a study of CD8+ T cells in alopecia areata. The treatment was: oral pan-JAK inhibitor, 5-10 mg twice daily. It was cDNA, reverse transcribed from extracted RNA, that served as the sequencing template. The data were produced by immunoSEQ multiplex PCR, yet TCRdb's version contains in-frame clones alone and is incomplete. The repertoire has about 270,000 clones, 45% to 70% of them found once; the top ten carry about 0.89%. Material: CD4+ T cells sorted from blood, obtained between weeks 51 and 52, from a patient treated with tofacitinib. The source is a human donor with alopecia areata.

This clone was observed a handful of times. The chain combines TRBV15 with TRBJ2-4; TRBD2 agrees at 10 bases. Germline lookup yields CDR1 LNHNV and CDR2 YYDKDF (reference sequence). After removal of 6 bases from V and 13 bases from J, the junction contained 21 bases not matched to a gene. The CDR3 covers 17 residues. CDR3 residues: CATSTPGPSGGISSQYF. CDR3 DNA: TGTGCCACCAGTACCCCTGGCCCTAGCGGGGGAATATCGTCCCAGTACTTC.

The genes are TRBV27 and TRBJ2-1, with 8 bases lining up with TRBD1. The CDR3 is 17 residues long. From germline, CDR1 is MNHEY and CDR2 SMNVEV (reference sequence). The J segment lost 1 base and the V segment lost 3 bases, leaving 8 bases of the junction unmatched. CDR3 amino acids: CASSFGKTGVSYNEQFF. In DNA, the CDR3 is TGTGCCAGCAGTTTTGGGAAGACAGGGGTATCCTACAATGAGCAGTTCTTC.

The table lists this clone with a few counts. The chain uses TRBV5-1 and TRBJ1-1; no reliable D call. This CDR3 comprises 15 residues. CDR1 is SGHRS, CDR2 YFSETQ, per germline. V was pared by 0 bases and J by 1 base, with 10 bases between. CDR3 region: CASSLGAGKNTEAFF. The CDR3 DNA is TGCGCCAGCAGCTTGGGGGCGGGAAAGAACACTGAAGCTTTCTTT.

In nucleotides, the CDR3 is TGTGCCAGCAGCTTCCCCCGCGGGGCTAGCGGGGGATTGTATGAGCAGTTCTTC. Translated, it gives CASSFPRGASGGLYEQFF. This rearrangement joins TRBV7-9 to TRBJ2-1; the match to TRBD2 covers 10 bases. The CDR3 loop spans 18 amino acids. In germline, CDR1 is SEHNR, CDR2 FQNEAQ (reference sequence). V lost 3 bases, J lost 8 bases, and 16 bases stayed unmatched.

The V call is TRBV7-3, the J call TRBJ2-1; perhaps TRBD1 as D (5 bases). The CDR3 loop spans 13 amino acids. Germline V gene lookup returns CDR1 SGHTA and CDR2 FQGTGA. Trimming left V 1 base short and J 9 bases short, with 10 bases between. The CDR3 bases are TGTGCCAGCAGCTTAAGAAAAGGGGTTGAGCAGTTCTTC. It yields the protein CASSLRKGVEQFF.

This clone was counted between two and nine times. The chain recombines TRBV5-1 with TRBJ2-2; D remains unclear. V dropped 2 bases and J dropped 0 bases, with 8 bases sitting between them. The CDR3 has 15 residues. CDR1 and CDR2 from the germline V gene are SGHRS and YFSETQ. The CDR3 DNA sequence: TGCGCCAGCAGCTTAGGCAGCGCGAACACCGGGGAGCTGTTTTTT. It translates to CASSLGSANTGELFF.

DNA for the CDR3: TGTGCCAGCAGCCAACCCCGAGGGCTCCGCGAGACCCAGTACTTC. Protein: CASSQPRGLRETQYF. This chain uses TRBV14 with TRBJ2-5; perhaps TRBD2 as D (5 bases). Trimming removed 2 bases at V and 5 bases at J, with 15 bases between. The germline V gene has CDR1 SGHDN and CDR2 FVKESK. This CDR3 has 15 amino acids.

J is TRBJ2-7 and V is TRBV29-1; D assignment may be TRBD1 or TRBD2 (6 bases each). CDR3 length: 13 amino acids. Germline assignment: CDR1 SQVTM and CDR2 ANQGSEA. The V end was cut by 0 bases, the J end by 5 bases, with 11 bases between. CDR3 loop: CSVEDRGRDEQYF. In DNA, the CDR3 is TGCAGCGTTGAAGACCGGGGGCGCGACGAGCAGTACTTC.

This clone has just one count. V is TRBV25-1 and J is TRBJ2-4, with 10 bases matching TRBD1. CDR3 length: 14 residues. Germline V gives CDR1 MGHDK, CDR2 SYGVNS. The V gene end was trimmed by 2 bases and the J gene end by 12 bases; junction bases not matched to a gene: 7. The CDR3 spells CASSELGQGRHQYF. Written as DNA, the CDR3 is TGTGCCAGCAGTGAACTGGGACAGGGGAGACATCAGTACTTC.

The chain uses TRBV7-2 and TRBJ2-1; TRBD2 aligns across 13 bases. The germline gives CDR1 SGHTA, CDR2 FQGNSA. This CDR3 has 16 amino acids. Trimming cost V 5 bases and J 3 bases; bases outside gene matches: 4. The CDR3 is CASSELAGGFYNEQFF. The CDR3 bases are TGTGCCAGCAGCGAACTAGCGGGGGGGTTCTACAATGAGCAGTTCTTC.

CDR3 sequence (DNA): TGTGCCAGTAGTATGACTAGCGAGGACGAGCAGTACTTC. As protein: CASSMTSEDEQYF. The gene calls are TRBV19 and TRBJ2-7; TRBD2 agrees at 8 bases. Trimming took 3 bases from V and 5 from J; bases not matched to a gene: 3. The CDR3 is 13 amino acids. Germline V gene data show CDR1 as LNHDA and CDR2 as SQIVND (reference sequence).

The genes are TRBV30 and TRBJ1-2; D uncertain. V lost 1 base and J 8 bases, leaving 8 bases between the germline ends. The CDR3 runs to 11 residues. CDR1 and CDR2 from the germline V gene are GTSNPN and SVGIG (reference sequence). CDR3 region: CAWSGTHGYTF. The CDR3 coding sequence is TGTGCCTGGAGTGGGACGCACGGCTACACCTTC.

V is TRBV4-1 and J is TRBJ2-3, with 12 bases identical to TRBD1. Germline trimming cut 0 bases from V and 4 bases from J; bases unmatched to any gene: 5. Per germline, CDR1 MGHRA and CDR2 YSYEKL. The CDR3 has 17 amino acids. This chain's CDR3 is CASSQDRDRGQSDTQYF. The DNA of the CDR3 is TGCGCCAGCAGCCAAGATCGGGACAGGGGGCAGTCAGATACGCAGTATTTT.

The gene calls are TRBV6-5 and TRBJ1-2; 9 nucleotides align to TRBD1. Germline trimming cut 5 bases from V and 8 bases from J; bases unmatched to any gene: 9. Germline V gene sequence: CDR1 MNHEY, CDR2 SVGAGI. CDR3 length: 14 residues. The CDR3 loop is CASSRDTGGRGYTF. CDR3 DNA sequence: TGTGCCAGCAGTCGAGACACAGGGGGCCGAGGCTACACCTTC.

This chain joins TRBV11-2 and TRBJ1-2; D gene uncertain. This CDR3 contains 13 residues. Germline CDR1 and CDR2: SGHAT and FQNNGV. V lost 5 bases to trimming and J lost 2 bases, with 9 bases between them. CDR3 DNA sequence: TGTGCCAGCAGCCAGCGGGTCAACTATGGCTACACCTTC. This sequence encodes CASSQRVNYGYTF.

The chain has TRBV5-1 and TRBJ2-5; maybe TRBD1 (6 bases). The germline V gene has CDR1 SGHRS and CDR2 YFSETQ. The V end lost 3 bases, the J end lost 5 bases, and 11 bases lay between the germline ends. CDR3 length equals 13 residues. CDR3 region: CASSWNREETQYF. The CDR3 DNA follows: TGCGCCAGCAGCTGGAACAGGGAGGAGACCCAGTACTTC.

The CDR3 coding sequence is TGTGCCTGGGCCGGAAGGCTCTCTGGAAACACCATATATTTT. This translates into CAWAGRLSGNTIYF. V gene TRBV30 combines with J gene TRBJ1-3; unclear D gene. There are 14 residues in the CDR3. Deletions cut 5 bases from V and 0 bases from J, with 11 bases between. The germline CDR1 and CDR2 sequences are GTSNPN and SVGIG (reference sequence).

This rearrangement joins TRBV13 to TRBJ2-1; 9 nucleotides align to TRBD1. Looked up from germline, CDR1 is PRHDT and CDR2 is FYEKMQ (reference sequence). This CDR3 has 16 amino acids. V shed 5 bases, J shed 3 bases, and the junction held 8 bases outside the gene matches. For the CDR3, the DNA is TGTGCCAGCAGCCCGCGGCGACAGGGGGGCTACAATGAGCAGTTCTTC. This encodes CASSPRRQGGYNEQFF.

For the CDR3, the DNA is TGTGCCTGGAGTCAGAGACGGGACAGGGGGCCTGGAGGCTACACCTTC. Amino acid sequence: CAWSQRRDRGPGGYTF. V usage is TRBV30 and J usage is TRBJ1-2; the match to TRBD1 covers 12 bases. CDR3 size: 16 residues. Trimming cost V 2 bases and J 8 bases; bases outside gene matches: 12. The V gene's germline CDR1 is GTSNPN and CDR2 SVGIG (reference sequence).

This clone was observed a handful of times. The chain is built from TRBV29-1 and TRBJ2-5; D gene ambiguous. Germline values: CDR1 SQVTM, CDR2 ANQGSEA. Between the trimmed V and J ends, which lost 6 bases and 5 bases, there was a span of 13 bases. The CDR3 runs 12 residues. The CDR3 DNA sequence: TGCAGCGTCCAAGCTGGGTCGGAGACCCAGTACTTC. This encodes CSVQAGSETQYF.

Worth noting for this clone: This sample also contains other DNA sequences that code for the same CDR3. This sequence joins TRBV5-6 and TRBJ2-3; no reliable D call. Germline CDR1 and CDR2: SGHDT and YYEEEE. V gave up 1 base and J gave up 6 bases, with 3 bases separating them. The CDR3 has 11 amino acids. The chain's CDR3 is CASSLTDTQYF. The CDR3 DNA reads as TGTGCCAGCAGCTTGACGGATACGCAGTATTTT.

This chain connects TRBV9 to TRBJ1-5; a possible D gene is TRBD1 (6 bases). Germline V gene data show CDR1 as SGDLS and CDR2 as YYNGEE. The V and J ends lost 4 bases and 2 bases respectively, with 13 bases between them. This CDR3 has 15 amino acids. This CDR3 is CASSRGGLGNQPQHF. In DNA, the CDR3 is TGTGCCAGCAGCCGTGGGGGGCTTGGCAATCAGCCCCAGCATTTT.

The chain is built from TRBV4-3 and TRBJ1-5, with unresolved D. V lost 0 bases and J lost 6, with 12 bases in between. Germline loops: CDR1 LGHNA, CDR2 YSLEER. This CDR3 comprises 15 residues. The CDR3 DNA follows: TGCGCCAGCAGCCAAGATTTCGCTGCCAGTCAGCCCCAGCATTTT. It translates to CASSQDFAASQPQHF.